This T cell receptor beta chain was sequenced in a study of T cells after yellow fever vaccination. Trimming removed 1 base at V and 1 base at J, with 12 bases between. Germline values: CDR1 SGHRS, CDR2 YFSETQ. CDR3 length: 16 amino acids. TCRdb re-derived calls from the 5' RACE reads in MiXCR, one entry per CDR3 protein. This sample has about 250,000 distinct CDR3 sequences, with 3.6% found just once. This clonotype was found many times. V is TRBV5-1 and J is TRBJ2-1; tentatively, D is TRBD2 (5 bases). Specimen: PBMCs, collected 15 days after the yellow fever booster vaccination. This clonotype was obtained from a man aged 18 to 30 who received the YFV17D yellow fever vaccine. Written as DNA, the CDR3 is TGCGCCAGCAGCTTGTCGCGGGCTAGTTCCTACAATGAGCAGTTCTTC. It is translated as CASSLSRASSYNEQFF.